The 2 T cell receptor beta chains given below trace back to one sample, sequenced in a study of shared clonotypes between healthy human individuals. Repertoires were generated with immunoSEQ multiplex PCR, while TCRdb's copy carries only in-frame clones and drops some. The table shows 2 million or so clones, with 85% to 95% occurring only once. Input material: naive CD4+ T cells sorted from blood. Subset here: CD45RA+ positively selected. The receptor set was obtained from a man between 18 and 35 years old in good health.

The chain employs TRBV9 and TRBJ2-1, with 7 nucleotides matching TRBD1. The CDR3 contains 15 residues. The ends lost 4 bases at V and 1 base at J; junction bases unmatched: 5. Germline CDR1 and CDR2: SGDLS and YYNGEE. The CDR3 protein is CASSPTGDSYNEQFF. The CDR3 DNA follows: TGTGCCAGCAGCCCTACAGGGGATTCCTACAATGAGCAGTTCTTC.

The chain links TRBV6-5 to TRBJ2-5; 8 nucleotides match TRBD1. Germline V gene data show CDR1 as MNHEY and CDR2 as SVGAGI. The CDR3 contains 14 residues. The V gene end was trimmed by 2 bases and the J gene end by 4 bases; junction bases not matched to a gene: 3. The CDR3 protein is CASSYVRGRETQYF. CDR3 coding DNA: TGTGCCAGCAGTTACGTCAGGGGGCGAGAGACCCAGTACTTC.